This T cell receptor (beta chain) appears in the sequencing data of a study of blood T cell repertoires in COVID-19. Only in-frame clones appear in the TCRdb table, and some are missing; sequencing was by immunoSEQ multiplex PCR. Here the sample spans about 200,000 clones, 85% to 90% being singletons. V lost 5 bases and J lost 5, with 12 bases in between. The CDR3 consists of 13 residues. The source is a middle-aged woman in a cohort exposed to, infected with or recovered from COVID-19 (not recorded which). Sequencing was performed on PBMCs or T cells enriched from blood (not recorded which). The chain employs TRBV12-3 or TRBV12-4 and TRBJ1-2; D is possibly TRBD1 (5 bases). The CDR3 loop reads CASSLDRLYGYTF. The CDR3 DNA is TGTGCCAGCAGTCTTGACAGACTTTATGGCTACACCTTC.